A single sample is the source of the 25 T cell receptor beta chains below, sequenced in a study of cytomegalovirus exposure and HLA in healthy donors. The PCR contained 60 Vbeta and 13 Jbeta primers. TCRdb's copy holds only in-frame clones and misses some; the assay was immunoSEQ multiplex PCR. Seen here are more than 50,000 clones, approximately 82% observed once, and the top ten hold around 25%. What was sequenced was PBMCs. These receptors all stem from a middle-aged woman in good health and CMV-seropositive.

The chain carries TRBV9 and TRBJ2-3, with TRBD2 identical over 8 bases. The germline V gene has CDR1 SGDLS and CDR2 YYNGEE. The CDR3 is 14 amino acids. V shed 6 bases and J 2 bases; nucleotides not matched to a gene: 5. In nucleotides, the CDR3 is TGTGCCAGCACTCCGGGGGGGACCACAGATACGCAGTATTTT. Its translation: CASTPGGTTDTQYF.

The chain links TRBV25-1 to TRBJ2-2; the D gene is possibly TRBD2 (5 bases). Germline CDR1 reads MGHDK; CDR2 reads SYGVNS. The length of the CDR3 is 16 residues. V lost 4 bases and J lost 5, with 17 bases in between. For the CDR3, the DNA is TGTGCCAGCAGTGGCCTAAGGACGGGGAGAACCGGGGAGCTGTTTTTT. Translation gives CASSGLRTGRTGELFF.

This chain links TRBV7-9 with TRBJ2-2, with a tentative D call TRBD2 (5 bases). Per the germline V gene, CDR1 is SEHNR and CDR2 is FQNEAQ (reference sequence). The CDR3 totals 14 residues. Trimming pared 5 bases from V and 6 bases from J, leaving 13 bases between. The CDR3: CASSLSLGAGELFF. CDR3 nucleotides: TGTGCCAGCAGCCTCTCCCTCGGGGCCGGGGAGCTGTTTTTT.

The genes are TRBV9 and TRBJ2-5, with 7 bases aligning to TRBD1. V dropped 0 bases and J dropped 5; count of bases not matched to a gene: 10. Looked up from germline, CDR1 is SGDLS and CDR2 is YYNGEE. This CDR3 is 16 amino acids long. CDR3 nucleotides: TGTGCCAGCAGCGTAGAGGGGGCAGGGCGAGGGGAGACCCAGTACTTC. Encoded protein: CASSVEGAGRGETQYF.

This rearrangement joins TRBV19 to TRBJ2-3; the match to TRBD1 covers 7 bases. CDR1 is LNHDA and CDR2 is SQIVND in the germline V gene (reference sequence). V was clipped by 6 bases and J by 4 bases; unmatched bases: 1. There are 12 residues in the CDR3. The CDR3 coding sequence is TGTGCCAGTAGGACAGGGTCAGATACGCAGTATTTT. Protein: CASRTGSDTQYF.

The chain combines TRBV5-6 with TRBJ1-1; 9 bases fit TRBD1. Germline lookup yields CDR1 SGHDT and CDR2 YYEEEE. The CDR3 runs 13 residues. The V gene end was trimmed by 1 base and the J gene end by 10 bases; junction bases not matched to a gene: 5. The CDR3, as DNA: TGTGCCAGCAGCTTGAGGGGACAGGGTCGAGCTTTCTTT. Its translation is CASSLRGQGRAFF.

The CDR3 sequence is CASRWTSGAYNEQFF. The CDR3 DNA follows: TGTGCCAGCAGGTGGACTAGCGGGGCCTACAATGAGCAGTTCTTC. This sequence joins TRBV27 and TRBJ2-1, with 12 bases lining up with TRBD2. Germline V gene sequence: CDR1 MNHEY, CDR2 SMNVEV (reference sequence). Germline trimming cut 6 bases from V and 2 bases from J; bases unmatched to any gene: 2. This CDR3 spans 15 amino acids.

The chain joins TRBV29-1 to TRBJ2-1, with a possible D match to TRBD1 (5 bases). This CDR3 spans 13 amino acids. CDR1 and CDR2 (germline): SQVTM, ANQGSEA. Trimming left V 6 bases short and J 2 bases short, with 11 bases between. CDR3 in DNA: TGCAGCGTAGTAAGGGGAACCTACAATGAGCAGTTCTTC. The encoded protein is CSVVRGTYNEQFF.

V is TRBV5-4 and J is TRBJ1-3; no definite D call. The DNA end is a closer match to TRBJ2-2, so the J assignment may be wrong. Germline assignment: CDR1 SGHNT and CDR2 YYREEE (reference sequence). The CDR3 has 12 residues. CDR3 loop: CASSPHTGELFF. In nucleotides, the CDR3 is TGTGCCAGCAGCCCTCACACCGGGGAGCTGTTTTTT.

The V gene is TRBV5-1, the J gene TRBJ2-6; 7 positions match TRBD2. CDR3 size: 20 residues. CDR1 is SGHRS and CDR2 is YFSETQ in the germline V gene. The V segment lost 2 bases and the J segment 0 bases; nucleotides outside the gene matches: 14. CDR3 DNA: TGCGCCAGCAGCTTAATGCCCCCCAGCGGGGCTAGCTCTGGGGCCAACGTCCTGACTTTC. Protein sequence: CASSLMPPSGASSGANVLTF.

This rearrangement joins TRBV10-1 to TRBJ2-3; 13 bases agree with TRBD2. CDR1 and CDR2 (germline): WNHNN, SYGVQD (reference sequence). V trimming: 0 bases; J trimming: 6 bases; junction bases outside the gene matches: 6. This CDR3 contains 17 residues. CDR3 sequence (DNA): TGCGCCAGCAGTGAGTCGACTCCGGGACTAGCGGGGGATACGCAGTATTTT. Translation gives CASSESTPGLAGDTQYF.

The CDR3: CASSRGGTGNTIYF. The CDR3, as DNA: TGTGCCAGCAGCCGAGGTGGTACTGGAAACACCATATATTTT. The genes are TRBV2 and TRBJ1-3; D gene uncertain. Germline CDR1 SNHLY, CDR2 FYNNEI. CDR3 size: 14 residues. Trimming removed 6 bases from V and 2 bases from J, with 11 bases in between.

This chain links TRBV6-5 with TRBJ1-2; perhaps TRBD1 as D (6 bases). The germline gives CDR1 MNHEY, CDR2 SVGAGI. V lost 0 bases and J lost 5, with 10 bases in between. The CDR3 covers 14 residues. The CDR3 protein is CASSYSRQAYGYTF. CDR3 sequence (DNA): TGTGCCAGCAGTTACTCTAGACAGGCGTATGGCTACACCTTC.

The genes are TRBV5-6 and TRBJ1-2; D gene ambiguous. This CDR3 region has 13 residues. V lost 4 bases and J lost 5, with 12 bases in between. The germline V gene has CDR1 SGHDT and CDR2 YYEEEE. DNA of the CDR3: TGTGCCAGCAGCCAAATGGGGAGGTATGGCTACACCTTC. As protein: CASSQMGRYGYTF.

The chain uses TRBV5-6 and TRBJ2-7, with D possibly being TRBD1 (6 bases). Germline CDR1 SGHDT, CDR2 YYEEEE. With 4 bases removed from V and 5 bases from J, the gap between germline ends came to 16 bases. The CDR3 has 14 residues. CDR3 sequence reads: CASSLQGSPHEQYF. The DNA for the CDR3 is TGTGCCAGCAGCCTACAGGGCTCCCCCCACGAGCAGTACTTC.

This chain links TRBV6-5 with TRBJ1-2, with 8 positions matching TRBD1. V dropped 7 bases and J dropped 8; count of bases not matched to a gene: 9. This CDR3 region has 13 residues. Per germline, CDR1 MNHEY and CDR2 SVGAGI. The chain's CDR3 is CASKADRVRGYTF. The CDR3 DNA reads as TGTGCCAGCAAAGCGGACAGGGTCAGGGGCTACACCTTC.

In this sample, this clone turned up once. V gene TRBV5-4 combines with J gene TRBJ2-3; 13 bases map to TRBD2. The CDR3 extends over 20 amino acids. Trimming took 4 bases from V and 0 from J; bases not matched to a gene: 14. Looked up from germline, CDR1 is SGHNT and CDR2 is YYREEE (reference sequence). The CDR3 loop is CASSGGLAGAPKSSTDTQYF. In nucleotides, the CDR3 is TGTGCCAGCAGCGGCGGACTAGCGGGGGCCCCTAAATCTAGCACAGATACGCAGTATTTT.

This clone has only a few counts. The genes are TRBV7-2 and TRBJ2-7, with D maybe TRBD2 (6 bases). CDR3 length: 14 amino acids. Germline-derived CDR1 and CDR2 are SGHTA and FQGNSA. Trimming removed 5 bases at V and 6 bases at J, with 17 bases between. The DNA of the CDR3 is TGTGCCAGCAGCGCCCCCTCGGGGGTAGGCGAGCAGTACTTC. Its translation is CASSAPSGVGEQYF.

This clone came up once. J is TRBJ1-3 and V is TRBV12-5; D is perhaps TRBD1 (6 bases). Per the germline V gene, CDR1 is LGHNT and CDR2 is FRNRAP. Trimming left V 0 bases short and J 2 bases short, with 14 bases between. This CDR3 is 17 amino acids long. The CDR3 region is CASGLVSVGAPGNTIYF. The CDR3 region has the DNA TGTGCTAGTGGTTTGGTATCCGTGGGGGCGCCTGGAAACACCATATATTTT. Full variable domain (remainder filled in from reference TRBV12-5 and TRBJ1-3): DARVTQTPRHKVTEMGQEVTMRCQPILGHNTVFWYRQTMMQGLELLAYFRNRAPLDDSGMPKDRFSAEMPDATLATLKIQPSEPRDSAVYFCASGLVSVGAPGNTIYFGEGSWLTVV.

This clone was counted once. The CDR3 region is CASSTRQGEREQYF. CDR3 DNA sequence: TGCGCCAGCAGTACCCGGCAGGGGGAGAGGGAGCAGTACTTC. The chain is built from TRBV5-1 and TRBJ2-7; 7 nucleotides align to TRBD1. Germline values: CDR1 SGHRS, CDR2 YFSETQ. V dropped 5 bases and J dropped 7; count of bases not matched to a gene: 12. The CDR3 spans 14 residues.

The chain links TRBV5-1 to TRBJ1-2, with 9 bases identical to TRBD1. The germline V gene has CDR1 SGHRS and CDR2 YFSETQ. V lost 2 bases, J lost 8 bases, and 7 bases stayed unmatched. The CDR3 loop spans 14 amino acids. The CDR3 region has the DNA TGCGCCAGCAGCTTCACAGGGGGCGCGGGGGGCTACACCTTC. Protein: CASSFTGGAGGYTF.

This chain uses TRBV14 with TRBJ1-2, with a possible D match to TRBD1 (5 bases). There are 14 residues in the CDR3. CDR1 SGHDN and CDR2 FVKESK come from the germline V gene. V gave up 3 bases and J gave up 4 bases, with 12 bases separating them. The chain's CDR3 is CASSHDTGLYGYTF. The CDR3 nucleotides read TGTGCCAGCAGCCATGACACGGGACTCTATGGCTACACCTTC.

The V and J genes are TRBV27 and TRBJ1-2; TRBD1 aligns across 8 bases. V dropped 3 bases and J dropped 4; count of bases not matched to a gene: 7. The length of the CDR3 is 15 residues. The germline gives CDR1 MNHEY, CDR2 SMNVEV (reference sequence). CDR3 residues: CASSFGGQGVYGYTF. As DNA, the CDR3 is TGTGCCAGCAGTTTCGGTGGACAGGGCGTCTATGGCTACACCTTC.

The chain joins TRBV19 to TRBJ1-2, with a tentative D call TRBD1 (5 bases). The CDR3 contains 14 residues. Looked up from germline, CDR1 is LNHDA and CDR2 is SQIVND (reference sequence). V dropped 2 bases and J dropped 1 base, with 8 bases sitting between them. CDR3 coding DNA: TGTGCCAGTAGTATATTCGGGGGTAACTATGGCTACACCTTC. It specifies CASSIFGGNYGYTF.

The chain is built from TRBV29-1 and TRBJ2-4, with 7 positions matching TRBD1. The CDR3 runs to 14 residues. The ends lost 6 bases at V and 4 bases at J; junction bases unmatched: 9. Germline V CDR1 and CDR2: SQVTM, ANQGSEA. CDR3: CSVGDSELKNIQYF. The CDR3 region has the DNA TGCAGCGTGGGGGACAGCGAGCTGAAAAACATTCAGTACTTC.